The entry below describes one TCR beta chain. Its matching antigen is unknown. Germline-derived CDR1 and CDR2 are LGHDT and YNNKEL (reference sequence). V lost 4 bases, J lost 2 bases, and 4 bases stayed unmatched. This CDR3 spans 15 amino acids. This sample was taken from a study of T cell responses to AZD1222 COVID-19 vaccine. Study-wide results and caveats: Clonal diversity was possibly underestimated, and white British individuals and females predominated among donors. No day 14 peak samples; only post-peak repertoires were characterized. An increase in Spike-specific TCR breadth and depth was observed after two AZD1222 doses.

Here immunoSEQ multiplex PCR was the method, and the copy in TCRdb shows in-frame clones only, minus some. The table lists roughly 120,000 clones, roughly 85% of them singletons. Doses given second, at about 4 or about 12 weeks, were pooled. This specimen consisted of peripheral blood, obtained 28 days after the second AZD1222 dose. This chain links TRBV3-1 (or the pseudogene TRBV3-2) with TRBJ2-7, with 11 bases matching TRBD2. This TCR was sampled from an adult who received the AZD1222 COVID-19 vaccine. The CDR3 region is CASSLRLAGPYEQYF. For the CDR3, the DNA is TGTGCCAGCAGCCTCAGACTAGCGGGGCCCTACGAGCAGTACTTC.